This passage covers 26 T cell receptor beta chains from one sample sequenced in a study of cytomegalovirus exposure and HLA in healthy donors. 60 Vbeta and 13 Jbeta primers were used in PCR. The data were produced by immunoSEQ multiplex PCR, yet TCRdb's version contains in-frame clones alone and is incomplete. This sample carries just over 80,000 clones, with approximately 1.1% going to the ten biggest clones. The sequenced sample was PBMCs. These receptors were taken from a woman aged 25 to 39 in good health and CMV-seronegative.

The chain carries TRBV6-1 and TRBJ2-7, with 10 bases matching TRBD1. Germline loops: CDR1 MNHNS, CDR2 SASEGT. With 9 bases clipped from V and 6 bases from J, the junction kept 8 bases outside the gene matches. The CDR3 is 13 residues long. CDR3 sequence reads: CASRQGANSEQYF. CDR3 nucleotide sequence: TGTGCCAGTCGACAGGGGGCGAACAGCGAGCAGTACTTC.

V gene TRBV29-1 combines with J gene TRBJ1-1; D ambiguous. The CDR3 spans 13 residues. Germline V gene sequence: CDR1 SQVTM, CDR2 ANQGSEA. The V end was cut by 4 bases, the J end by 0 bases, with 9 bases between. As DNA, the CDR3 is TGCAGCGTTGTTCGTCAGTTGAACACTGAAGCTTTCTTT. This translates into CSVVRQLNTEAFF.

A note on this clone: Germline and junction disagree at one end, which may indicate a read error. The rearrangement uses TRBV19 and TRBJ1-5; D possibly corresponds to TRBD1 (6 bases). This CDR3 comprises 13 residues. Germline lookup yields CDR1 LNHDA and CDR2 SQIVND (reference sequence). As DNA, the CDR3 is TGTGCCAGTGATCAGGGGAGCAATCAGCACCAGCATTTT. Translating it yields CASDQGSNQHQHF.

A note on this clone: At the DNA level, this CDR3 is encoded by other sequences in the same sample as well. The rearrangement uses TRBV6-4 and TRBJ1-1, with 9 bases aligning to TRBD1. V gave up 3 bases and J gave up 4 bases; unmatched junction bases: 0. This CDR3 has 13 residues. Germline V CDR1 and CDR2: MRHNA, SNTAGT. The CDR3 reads CASSEDRGTEAFF. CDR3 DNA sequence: TGTGCCAGCAGTGAGGACAGGGGCACTGAAGCTTTCTTT.

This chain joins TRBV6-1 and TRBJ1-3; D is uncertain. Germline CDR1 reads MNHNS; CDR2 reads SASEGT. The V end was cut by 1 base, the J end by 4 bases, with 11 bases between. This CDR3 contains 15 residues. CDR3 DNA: TGTGCCAGCAGTGAAGGGGCAGTACCCGGAAACACCATATATTTT. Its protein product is CASSEGAVPGNTIYF.

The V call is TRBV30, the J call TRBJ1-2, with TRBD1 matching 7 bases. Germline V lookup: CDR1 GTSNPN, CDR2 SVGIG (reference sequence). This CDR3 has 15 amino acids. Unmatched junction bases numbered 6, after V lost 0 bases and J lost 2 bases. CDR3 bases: TGTGCCTGGAGTGTATTGGCAGGGGGGAACTATGGCTACACCTTC. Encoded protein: CAWSVLAGGNYGYTF.

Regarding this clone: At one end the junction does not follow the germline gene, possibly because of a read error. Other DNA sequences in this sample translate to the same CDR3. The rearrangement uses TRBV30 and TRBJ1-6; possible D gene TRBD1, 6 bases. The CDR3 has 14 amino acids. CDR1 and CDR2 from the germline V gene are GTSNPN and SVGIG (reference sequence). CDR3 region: CAWSIQGHNSPLHF. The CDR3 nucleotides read TGTGCCTGGAGTATACAGGGACATAATTCACCCCTACACTTT.

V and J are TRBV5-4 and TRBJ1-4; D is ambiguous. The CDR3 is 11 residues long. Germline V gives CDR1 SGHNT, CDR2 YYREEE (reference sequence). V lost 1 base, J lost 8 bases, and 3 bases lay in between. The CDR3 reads CASSLSEKLFF. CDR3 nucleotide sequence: TGTGCCAGCAGCTTGTCAGAAAAACTGTTTTTT. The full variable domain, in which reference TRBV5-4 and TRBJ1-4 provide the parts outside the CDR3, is ETGVTQSPTHLIKTRGQQVTLRCSSQSGHNTVSWYQQALGQGPQFIFQYYREEENGRGNFPPRFSGLQFPNYSSELNVNALELDDSALYLCASSLSEKLFFGSGTQLSVL.

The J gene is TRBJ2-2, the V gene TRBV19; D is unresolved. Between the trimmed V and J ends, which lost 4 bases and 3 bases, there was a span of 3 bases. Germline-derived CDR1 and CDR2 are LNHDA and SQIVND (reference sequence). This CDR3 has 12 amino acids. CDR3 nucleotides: TGTGCCAGTAGTACAGACACCGGGGAGCTGTTTTTT. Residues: CASSTDTGELFF.

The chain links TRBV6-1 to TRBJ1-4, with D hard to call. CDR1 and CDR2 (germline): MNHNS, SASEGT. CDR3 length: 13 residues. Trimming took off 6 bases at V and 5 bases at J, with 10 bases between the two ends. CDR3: CASRLLSNEKLFF. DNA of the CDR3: TGTGCCAGCAGGCTACTGTCAAATGAAAAACTGTTTTTT.

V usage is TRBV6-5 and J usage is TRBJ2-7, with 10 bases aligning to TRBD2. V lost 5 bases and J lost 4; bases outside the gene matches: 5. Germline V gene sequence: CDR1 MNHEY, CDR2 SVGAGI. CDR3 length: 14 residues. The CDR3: CASSPGTSVYEQYF. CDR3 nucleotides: TGTGCCAGCAGTCCAGGGACTAGCGTATACGAGCAGTACTTC.

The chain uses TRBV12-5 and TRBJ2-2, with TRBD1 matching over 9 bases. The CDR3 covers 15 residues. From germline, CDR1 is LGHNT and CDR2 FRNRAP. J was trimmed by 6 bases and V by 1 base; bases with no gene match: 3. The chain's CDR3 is CASGLGTGGSGELFF. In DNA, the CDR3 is TGTGCTAGTGGTTTGGGAACAGGGGGCTCCGGGGAGCTGTTTTTT.

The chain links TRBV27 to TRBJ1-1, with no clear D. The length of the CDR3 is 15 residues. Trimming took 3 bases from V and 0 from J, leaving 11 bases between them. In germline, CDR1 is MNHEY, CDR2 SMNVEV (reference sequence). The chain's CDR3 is CASSFGGSMNTEAFF. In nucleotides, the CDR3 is TGTGCCAGCAGTTTTGGAGGGAGCATGAACACTGAAGCTTTCTTT.

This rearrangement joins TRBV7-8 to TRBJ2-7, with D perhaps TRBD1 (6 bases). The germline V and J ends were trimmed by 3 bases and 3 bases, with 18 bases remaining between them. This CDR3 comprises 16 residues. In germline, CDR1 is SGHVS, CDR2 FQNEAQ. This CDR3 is CASSLLTGQLNYEQYF. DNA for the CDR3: TGTGCCAGCAGCTTGTTGACAGGCCAATTAAACTACGAGCAGTACTTC.

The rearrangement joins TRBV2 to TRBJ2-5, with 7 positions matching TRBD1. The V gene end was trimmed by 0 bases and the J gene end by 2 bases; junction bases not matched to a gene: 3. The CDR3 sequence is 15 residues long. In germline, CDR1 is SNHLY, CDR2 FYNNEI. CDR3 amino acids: CASSEALGQQETQYF. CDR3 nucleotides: TGTGCCAGCAGTGAAGCCCTGGGACAGCAAGAGACCCAGTACTTC.

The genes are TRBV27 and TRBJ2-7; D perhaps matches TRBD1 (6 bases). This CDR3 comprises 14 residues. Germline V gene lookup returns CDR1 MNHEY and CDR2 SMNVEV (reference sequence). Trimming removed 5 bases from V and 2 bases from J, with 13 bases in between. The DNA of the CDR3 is TGTGCCAGCAGTCCCCAGGGGATTCCCTACGAGCAGTACTTC. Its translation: CASSPQGIPYEQYF.

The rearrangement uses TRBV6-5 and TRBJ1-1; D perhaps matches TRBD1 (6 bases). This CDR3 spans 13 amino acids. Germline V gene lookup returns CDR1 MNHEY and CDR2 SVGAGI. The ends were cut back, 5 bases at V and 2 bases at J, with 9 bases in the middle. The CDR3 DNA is TGTGCCAGCAGTCGGGACACCAACACTGAAGCTTTCTTT. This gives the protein CASSRDTNTEAFF.

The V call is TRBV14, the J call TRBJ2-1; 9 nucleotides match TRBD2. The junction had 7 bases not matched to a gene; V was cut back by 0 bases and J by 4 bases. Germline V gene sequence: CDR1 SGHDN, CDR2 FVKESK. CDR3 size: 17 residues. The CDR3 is CASSQDRTSGLYNEQFF. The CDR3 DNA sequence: TGTGCCAGCAGCCAAGATAGAACTAGCGGGCTATACAATGAGCAGTTCTTC. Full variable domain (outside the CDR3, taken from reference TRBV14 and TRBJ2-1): EAGVTQFPSHSVIEKGQTVTLRCDPISGHDNLYWYRRVMGKEIKFLLHFVKESKQDESGMPNNRFLAERTGGTYSTLKVQPAELEDSGVYFCASSQDRTSGLYNEQFFGPGTRLTVL.

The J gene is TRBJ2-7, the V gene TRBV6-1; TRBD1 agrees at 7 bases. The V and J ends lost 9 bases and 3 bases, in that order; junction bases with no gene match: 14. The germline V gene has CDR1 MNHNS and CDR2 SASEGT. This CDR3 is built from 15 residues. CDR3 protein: CASRQGRGPDYEQYF. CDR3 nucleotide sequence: TGTGCCAGTAGACAGGGTAGGGGCCCTGACTACGAGCAGTACTTC.

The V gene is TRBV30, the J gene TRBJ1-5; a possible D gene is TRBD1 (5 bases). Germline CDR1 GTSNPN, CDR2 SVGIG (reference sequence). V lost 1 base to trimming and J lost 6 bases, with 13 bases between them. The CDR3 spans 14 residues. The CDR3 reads CAWSGNPGGQPQHF. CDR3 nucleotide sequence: TGTGCCTGGAGTGGGAACCCGGGGGGTCAGCCCCAGCATTTT.

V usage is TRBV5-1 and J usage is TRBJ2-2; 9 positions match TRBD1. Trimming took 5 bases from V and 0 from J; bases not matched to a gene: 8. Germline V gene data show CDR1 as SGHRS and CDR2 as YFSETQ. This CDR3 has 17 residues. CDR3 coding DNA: TGCGCCAGCAGAAGCGGGACAGGGATGCCGAACACCGGGGAGCTGTTTTTT. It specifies CASRSGTGMPNTGELFF.

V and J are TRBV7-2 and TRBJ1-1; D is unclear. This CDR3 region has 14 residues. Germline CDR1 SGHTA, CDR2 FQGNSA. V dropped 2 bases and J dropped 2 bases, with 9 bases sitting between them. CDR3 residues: CASSLSVLNTEAFF. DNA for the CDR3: TGTGCCAGCAGCTTAAGCGTACTCAACACTGAAGCTTTCTTT. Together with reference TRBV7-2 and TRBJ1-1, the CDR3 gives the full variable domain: GAGVSQSPSNKVTEKGKDVELRCDPISGHTALYWYRQSLGQGLEFLIYFQGNSAPDKSGLPSDRFSAERTGGSVSTLTIQRTQQEDSAVYLCASSLSVLNTEAFFGQGTRLTVV.

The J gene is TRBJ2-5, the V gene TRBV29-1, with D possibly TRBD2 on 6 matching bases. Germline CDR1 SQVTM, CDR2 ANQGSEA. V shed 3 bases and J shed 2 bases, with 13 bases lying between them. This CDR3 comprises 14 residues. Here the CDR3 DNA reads TGCAGCGTTGAGGGAGGTCCAGGTCAAGAGACCCAGTACTTC. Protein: CSVEGGPGQETQYF.

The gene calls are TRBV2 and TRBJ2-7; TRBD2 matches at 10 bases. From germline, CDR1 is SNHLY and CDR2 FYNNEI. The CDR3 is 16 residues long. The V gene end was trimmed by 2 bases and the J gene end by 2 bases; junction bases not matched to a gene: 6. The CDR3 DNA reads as TGTGCCAGCAGTGAATCTCTAGCGGGAGTTACCTACGAGCAGTACTTC. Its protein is CASSESLAGVTYEQYF.

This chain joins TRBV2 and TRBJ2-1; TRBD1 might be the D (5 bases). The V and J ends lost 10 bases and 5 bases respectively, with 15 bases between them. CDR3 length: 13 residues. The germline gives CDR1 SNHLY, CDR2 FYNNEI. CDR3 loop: CATSTESDNEQFF. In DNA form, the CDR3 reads TGTGCCACTTCGACAGAGTCAGACAATGAGCAGTTCTTC.

The CDR3 region is CASSELGGQGAYEQYF. The DNA for the CDR3 is TGTGCCAGCAGTGAATTGGGGGGACAGGGCGCCTACGAGCAGTACTTC. The V call is TRBV6-1, the J call TRBJ2-7; 9 positions agree with TRBD1. In germline, CDR1 is MNHNS, CDR2 SASEGT. V gave up 2 bases and J gave up 2 bases; unmatched junction bases: 7. The CDR3 runs to 16 residues.